This TCR beta chain was recorded in a study of T cells in Graves' hyperthyroidism and ophthalmopathy. This CDR3 is 16 amino acids long. In germline, CDR1 is DFQATT, CDR2 SNEGSKA (reference sequence). V shed 1 base and J 1 base; nucleotides not matched to a gene: 5. Amplified TCR beta CDR3 regions derived from RNA transcripts. The study used the HTBI primer set for a first-round RT-PCR of the TCR CDR3. TCRdb analysed the multiplex PCR reads with MiXCR anew, one entry per CDR3 protein. The repertoire has around 500,000 distinct CDR3 sequences, approximately 15% of them found once; the top ten carry 15% to 20%.

Sequenced input: blood. The sequence came from a woman between 18 and 29 years old with Graves' hyperthyroidism. The V gene is TRBV20-1, the J gene TRBJ2-5, with 11 bases fitting TRBD2. This chain's CDR3 is CSARGETSGVQETQYF. Written as DNA, the CDR3 is TGCAGTGCTAGAGGGGAGACTAGCGGGGTCCAAGAGACCCAGTACTTC.